Sequencing of this TCR beta chain was carried out in a study of cytomegalovirus exposure and HLA in healthy donors. General observations from the study: Clusters of TCRs from the first cohort tended to co-occur in the 120 or so validation repertoires (as a later analysis found). Most TCRs appeared rarely, but some public TCRs recurred in many donors. High sensitivity and specificity were reportedly achieved when the classifier diagnosed cytomegalovirus status.

Here immunoSEQ multiplex PCR was the method, and the copy in TCRdb shows in-frame clones only, minus some. The table includes 200,000 to 300,000 clones, roughly 86% detected once. Separate from the approximately 700-subject first cohort was the approximately 130-subject validation cohort, to which the donors belonged. A word on this clone: Its antigen is as yet unknown.

CDR1 is SGHTS, CDR2 YDEGEE, per germline. This CDR3 comprises 16 residues. V shed 0 bases, J shed 4 bases, and the junction held 5 bases outside the gene matches. The chain couples TRBV5-8 to TRBJ1-5; TRBD1 matches at 9 bases. The receptor was isolated from a woman under 40 in good health and CMV-seropositive. The specimen sequenced was PBMCs. CDR3 protein: CASSLGVDRGNQPQHF. Here the CDR3 DNA reads TGTGCCAGCAGCTTGGGCGTGGACAGGGGTAATCAGCCCCAGCATTTT.